The 11 T cell receptor beta chains presented below share a single source sample, sequenced in a study of T cell responses to AZD1222 COVID-19 vaccine (dated by TCRdb to about 2021). Receptor libraries were prepared by the immunoSEQ multiplex PCR assay. TCRdb retrieved this table from immuneACCESS and kept in-frame rearrangements only. Not all clones are present; in checked studies, unresolved V genes account for under half, and no reason is known for the remainder. The table for this sample lists about 150,000 clones; 91% of them were counted only once. The ten largest account for about 7.5% of the sample. The time point label, read with the paper, signifies: about 28 days (+/-7) after the second vaccine dose. According to the study, the label for this sample's treatment or condition signals: meningococcal conjugate vaccine given as trial control. The starting material was peripheral blood, obtained 28 days after the second dose of the MenACWY control vaccine. These receptors were collected from an adult who received the MenACWY meningococcal vaccine as a control.

This sequence joins TRBV19 and TRBJ1-3; no firm D call. Trimming cost V 7 bases and J 0 bases, with 16 bases left between them. CDR3 length: 16 residues. Germline CDR1 is LNHDA and CDR2 is SQIVND (reference sequence). The DNA of the CDR3 is TGTGCCAGTATATGCCGCCGGGAACTCTCTGGAAACACCATATATTTT. Translation: CASICRRELSGNTIYF. Using reference TRBV19 and TRBJ1-3 for the parts outside the CDR3, the full variable domain is DGGITQSPKYLFRKEGQNVTLSCEQNLNHDAMYWYRQDPGQGLRLIYYSQIVNDFQKGDIAEGYSVSREKKESFPLTVTSAQKNPTAFYLCASICRRELSGNTIYFGEGSWLTVV.

V gene TRBV19 combines with J gene TRBJ1-6; 9 bases agree with TRBD1. The length of the CDR3 is 15 residues. Germline CDR1 LNHDA, CDR2 SQIVND (reference sequence). Trimming cost V 5 bases and J 10 bases; bases outside gene matches: 9. In DNA, the CDR3 is TGTGCCAGTAGTCCCAACAGGGGGCCGGGATCACCCCTCCACTTT. Its translation: CASSPNRGPGSPLHF. Based on the CDR3 plus reference TRBV19 and TRBJ1-6, the full variable domain is DGGITQSPKYLFRKEGQNVTLSCEQNLNHDAMYWYRQDPGQGLRLIYYSQIVNDFQKGDIAEGYSVSREKKESFPLTVTSAQKNPTAFYLCASSPNRGPGSPLHFGNGTRLTVT.

This chain uses TRBV6-1 with TRBJ1-2; no firm D call. This CDR3 has 18 residues. With 4 bases removed from V and 4 bases from J, the gap between germline ends came to 25 bases. Germline CDR1 is MNHNS and CDR2 is SASEGT. CDR3 region: CASSGTSVRARSLYGYTF. CDR3 DNA: TGTGCCAGCAGTGGAACGAGCGTGCGGGCGAGGTCCCTCTATGGCTACACCTTC.

The V call is TRBV18, the J call TRBJ2-3; D is unresolved. The CDR3 extends over 14 amino acids. Between the trimmed V and J ends, which lost 8 bases and 0 bases, there was a span of 12 bases. Germline V CDR1 and CDR2: KGHSH, LQKENI. The CDR3, as DNA: TGTGCCAGCCAAAACCTGGCTAGCACAGATACGCAGTATTTT. Its translation: CASQNLASTDTQYF.

This rearrangement joins TRBV19 to TRBJ2-5; 12 bases are a match to TRBD1. CDR1 is LNHDA and CDR2 is SQIVND in the germline V gene (reference sequence). V lost 4 bases, J lost 5 bases, and 5 bases stayed unmatched. This CDR3 comprises 15 residues. The CDR3 sequence: CASSTGTGGAETQYF. CDR3 DNA sequence: TGTGCCAGTAGTACCGGGACAGGGGGCGCGGAGACCCAGTACTTC.

V and J are TRBV6-5 and TRBJ2-3; D possibly corresponds to TRBD1 (6 bases). The germline V gene has CDR1 MNHEY and CDR2 SVGAGI. Trimming removed 5 bases from V and 10 bases from J, with 13 bases in between. The CDR3 covers 12 residues. The CDR3 DNA reads as TGTGCCAGCAGTAGCGACTCAGGGGCGCAGTATTTT. Its translation is CASSSDSGAQYF.

The J gene is TRBJ1-5, the V gene TRBV9; possible D gene TRBD1, 6 bases. The CDR3 sequence is 13 residues long. Germline CDR1 SGDLS, CDR2 YYNGEE. Trimming took 5 bases from V and 3 from J, leaving 9 bases between them. As DNA, the CDR3 is TGTGCCAGCAGTGGACAGCCCAATCAGCCCCAGCATTTT. It translates to CASSGQPNQPQHF.

This clone showed up just a few times. The V call is TRBV7-2, the J call TRBJ2-7; 7 bases match TRBD1. Germline loops: CDR1 SGHTA, CDR2 FQGNSA. This CDR3 has 15 residues. The trim removed 1 base at V and 3 bases at J, leaving 6 bases unmatched. CDR3 region: CASSLEGASYYEQYF. The CDR3 DNA reads as TGTGCCAGCAGCTTAGAGGGGGCTAGCTACTACGAGCAGTACTTC.

J is TRBJ2-5 and V is TRBV7-8; 7 positions agree with TRBD1. The CDR3 is 13 residues long. Trimming cost V 5 bases and J 4 bases; bases outside gene matches: 4. Germline values: CDR1 SGHVS, CDR2 FQNEAQ. The CDR3 region is CASSDDRAETQYF. CDR3 DNA: TGTGCCAGCAGCGACGACAGGGCAGAGACCCAGTACTTC.

The J gene is TRBJ1-1, the V gene TRBV10-1; a weak D match, TRBD1 (5 bases). Trimming removed 6 bases from V and 4 bases from J, with 15 bases in between. CDR1 is WNHNN and CDR2 is SYGVQD in the germline V gene (reference sequence). The CDR3 consists of 14 residues. The DNA for the CDR3 is TGCGCCAGCAGGGAAGGGGCCTTGGGCACTGAAGCTTTCTTT. This gives the protein CASREGALGTEAFF.

This chain joins TRBV19 and TRBJ1-5, with D hard to call. Germline V CDR1 and CDR2: LNHDA, SQIVND (reference sequence). V was clipped by 7 bases and J by 3 bases, with 13 bases between them. This CDR3 has 14 residues. The CDR3 sequence is CASTKGGSNQPQHF. DNA for the CDR3: TGTGCCAGTACTAAAGGAGGGTCCAATCAGCCCCAGCATTTT.